This TCR beta chain was recovered during a study of early T cells in non-severe SARS-CoV-2 infection. Turning to the study itself: Unpaired chains resulted from sequencing bulk RNA of unsorted whole blood. Study findings and constraints: In VDJdb matching, anti-spike CD8 responses were favored while private and CD4 specificities went missing.

This clonotype turned up a few times. Antigen: not known. Researchers tagged individual cDNA molecules with unique molecular identifiers. One entry per CDR3 protein, called by TCRdb with MiXCR from the 5' RACE reads. The sample includes approximately 84,000 distinct CDR3 sequences, around 13% of them seen just once. The J segment lost 4 bases and the V segment lost 10 bases, leaving 9 bases of the junction unmatched. Germline V gene lookup returns CDR1 ENHRY and CDR2 SYGVKD. The CDR3 is 13 amino acids. The sample comprised whole blood. This receptor was identified in an adult who was a healthcare worker with PCR-confirmed SARS-CoV-2 infection or an uninfected control (not recorded which). V usage is TRBV10-3 and J usage is TRBJ1-1, with 7 bases aligning to TRBD1. The CDR3: CATSLGQITEAFF. DNA of the CDR3: TGTGCCACTTCCTTGGGACAGATCACTGAAGCTTTCTTT.